This TCR beta chain derives from a study of siplizumab effects on memory and regulatory T cells. Findings and caveats of the study: Suppressive capability of dividing Tregs from siplizumab cultures went unverified. Alloreactive sequences tracing back to unstimulated CD4+ memory cells were significantly reduced by siplizumab. The alloresponse seemed to draw substantially on naive T cells, which appeared more diverse than memory cells.

A note on this clone: Antigen: not known.

Assay: immunoSEQ multiplex PCR; the TCRdb copy retains only in-frame clones and omits some. The table includes some 97,000 clones, around 92% detected once. The length of the CDR3 is 18 residues. The trim removed 6 bases at V and 0 bases at J, leaving 13 bases unmatched. The germline gives CDR1 SGHTA, CDR2 FQGNSA. V usage is TRBV7-2 and J usage is TRBJ2-3, with 9 bases aligning to TRBD2. The sample taken for sequencing was CD4+ T cells sorted from blood. The TCR comes from a human donor in good health. Some clones in this sample may be carry-over from other donors' samples. The CDR3 region is CASRAYLGAGGSTDTQYF. CDR3 nucleotides: TGTGCCAGCAGAGCTTACCTTGGGGCGGGAGGGAGCACAGATACGCAGTATTTT.